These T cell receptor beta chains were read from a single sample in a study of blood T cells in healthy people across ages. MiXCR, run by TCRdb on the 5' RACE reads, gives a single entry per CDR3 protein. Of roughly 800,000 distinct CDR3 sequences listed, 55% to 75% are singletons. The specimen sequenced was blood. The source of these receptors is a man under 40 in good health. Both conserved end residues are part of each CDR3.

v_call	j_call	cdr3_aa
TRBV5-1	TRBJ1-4	CASSPPGQYEKLFF
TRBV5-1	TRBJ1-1	CASSTRRTAGTEAFF
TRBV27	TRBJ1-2	CASGQGLSYGYTF
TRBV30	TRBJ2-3	CAWNSGSPADTQYF
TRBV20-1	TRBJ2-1	CSVRDPFLSGGANEQFF
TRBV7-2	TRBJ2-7	CASSLGSGLYEQYF
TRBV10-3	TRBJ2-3	CAISESGADTQYF
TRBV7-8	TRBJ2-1	CASSFSRGHLGEDEQFF
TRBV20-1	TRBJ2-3	CSARRASGSYTQYF
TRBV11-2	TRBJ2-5	CASSLGLAGGFQETQYF
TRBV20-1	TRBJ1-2	CGARDRSQGRYGYTF
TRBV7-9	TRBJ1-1	CASSPRRRSEAFF
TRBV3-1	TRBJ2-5	CASSPMGLAGDVQETQYF
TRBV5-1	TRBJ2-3	CASSPSGTRLDTQYF
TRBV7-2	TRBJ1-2	CASSSTGALYGYTF
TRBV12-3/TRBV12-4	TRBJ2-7	CASSWAETYEQYF
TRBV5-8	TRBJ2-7	CASARSAGGFYEQYF
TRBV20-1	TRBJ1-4	CGTLTGEKLFF
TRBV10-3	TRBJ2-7	CAISESHRDRKAEQYF
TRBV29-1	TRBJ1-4	CSGGREEKLFF